The next 4 T cell receptor beta chains were all read from a single sample in a study of blood T cell repertoires in COVID-19. Method: immunoSEQ multiplex PCR; TCRdb's copy keeps in-frame clones and lacks some. The sample shows 85,000 to 95,000 clones, nearly 90% of them seen only once. Sequences were obtained from peripheral blood. These receptors all come from a woman older than 75 with active COVID-19.

The chain joins TRBV10-3 to TRBJ2-1, with 10 bases aligning to TRBD2. Germline assignment: CDR1 ENHRY and CDR2 SYGVKD. The ends lost 0 bases at V and 3 bases at J; junction bases unmatched: 2. The CDR3 has 16 amino acids. The CDR3 DNA is TGTGCCATCAGTGAGTCAGCGGGAGGGAGCTACAATGAGCAGTTCTTC. Its protein is CAISESAGGSYNEQFF.

V and J are TRBV19 and TRBJ2-1; D is possibly TRBD2 (6 bases). The V end lost 6 bases, the J end lost 0 bases, and 18 bases lay between the germline ends. This CDR3 is 17 amino acids long. Germline lookup yields CDR1 LNHDA and CDR2 SQIVND (reference sequence). CDR3 in DNA: TGTGCCAGTAGCCTTGGGGGGTATCCGAGCTCCTACAATGAGCAGTTCTTC. It specifies CASSLGGYPSSYNEQFF.

This rearrangement joins TRBV28 to TRBJ2-3; D not resolved. Germline-derived CDR1 and CDR2 are MDHEN and SYDVKM. The CDR3 totals 13 residues. Trimming shortened V by 6 bases and J by 2 bases, and 9 bases separated the two germline ends. CDR3 DNA: TGTGCCAGCAGAAACGCGGACACAGATACGCAGTATTTT. It is translated as CASRNADTDTQYF.

In its sample, this clone was seen a few times. The genes are TRBV7-2 and TRBJ2-3, with D hard to call. The length of the CDR3 is 15 residues. Per germline, CDR1 SGHTA and CDR2 FQGNSA. With 1 base removed from V and 1 base from J, the gap between germline ends came to 9 bases. This CDR3 is CASSLGPAGTDTQYF. CDR3 coding DNA: TGTGCCAGCAGCTTAGGTCCGGCGGGCACAGATACGCAGTATTTT.